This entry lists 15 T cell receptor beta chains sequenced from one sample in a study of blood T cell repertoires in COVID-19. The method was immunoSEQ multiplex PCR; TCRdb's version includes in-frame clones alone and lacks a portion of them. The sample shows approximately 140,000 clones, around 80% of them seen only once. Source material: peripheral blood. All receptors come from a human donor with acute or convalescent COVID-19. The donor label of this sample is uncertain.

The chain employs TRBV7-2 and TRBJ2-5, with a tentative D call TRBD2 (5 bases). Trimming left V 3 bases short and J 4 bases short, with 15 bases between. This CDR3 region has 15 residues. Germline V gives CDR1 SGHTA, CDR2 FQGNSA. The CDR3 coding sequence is TGTGCCAGCAGCTTTGGTTGGGCCGCGGGAGAGACCCAGTACTTC. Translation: CASSFGWAAGETQYF.

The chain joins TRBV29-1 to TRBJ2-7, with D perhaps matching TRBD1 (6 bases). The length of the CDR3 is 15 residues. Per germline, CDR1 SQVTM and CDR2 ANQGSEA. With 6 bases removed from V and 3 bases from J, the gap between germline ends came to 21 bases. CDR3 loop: CSVPVGAPPSYEQYF. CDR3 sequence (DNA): TGCAGCGTCCCAGTGGGGGCCCCTCCGAGCTACGAGCAGTACTTC.

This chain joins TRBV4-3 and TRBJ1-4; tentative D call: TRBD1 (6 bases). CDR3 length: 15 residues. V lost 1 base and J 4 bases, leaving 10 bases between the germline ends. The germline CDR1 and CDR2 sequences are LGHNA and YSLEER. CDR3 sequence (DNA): TGCGCCAGCAGCCAAGTGCGACAGGTTAATGAAAAACTGTTTTTT. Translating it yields CASSQVRQVNEKLFF.

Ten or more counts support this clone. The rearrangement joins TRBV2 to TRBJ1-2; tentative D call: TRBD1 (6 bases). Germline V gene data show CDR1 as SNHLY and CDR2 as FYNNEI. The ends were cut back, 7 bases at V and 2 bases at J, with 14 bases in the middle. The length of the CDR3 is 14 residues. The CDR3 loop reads CASMRTVLNYGYTF. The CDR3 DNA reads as TGTGCCAGCATGAGGACAGTGCTAAACTATGGCTACACCTTC.

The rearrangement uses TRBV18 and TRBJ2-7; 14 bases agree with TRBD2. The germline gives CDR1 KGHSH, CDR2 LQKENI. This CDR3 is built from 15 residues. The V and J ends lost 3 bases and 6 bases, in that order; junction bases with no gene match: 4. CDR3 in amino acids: CASSPTSGGAFEQYF. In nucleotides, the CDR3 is TGTGCCAGCTCACCGACTAGCGGGGGGGCTTTCGAGCAGTACTTC.

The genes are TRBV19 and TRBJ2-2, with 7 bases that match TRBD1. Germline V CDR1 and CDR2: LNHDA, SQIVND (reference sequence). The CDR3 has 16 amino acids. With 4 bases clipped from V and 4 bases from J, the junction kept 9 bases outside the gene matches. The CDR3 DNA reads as TGTGCCAGTAGTAGGGGAGCGACAGGGACCACCGGGGAGCTGTTTTTT. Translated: CASSRGATGTTGELFF.

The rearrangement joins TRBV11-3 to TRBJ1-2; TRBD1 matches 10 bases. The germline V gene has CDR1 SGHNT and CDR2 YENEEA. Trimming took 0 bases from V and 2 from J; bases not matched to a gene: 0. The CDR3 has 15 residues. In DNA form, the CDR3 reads TGTGCCAGCAGCTTAGAGGGACAGGGGAACTATGGCTACACCTTC. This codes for CASSLEGQGNYGYTF.

CDR3 DNA: TGTGCCAGCAGCCCCGAAGGTGGGGAGTATGGCTACACCTTC. It is translated as CASSPEGGEYGYTF. The chain links TRBV4-2 to TRBJ1-2, with unresolved D. CDR3 size: 14 residues. Germline V gene lookup returns CDR1 LGHNA and CDR2 YNFKEQ. With 4 bases removed from V and 5 bases from J, the gap between germline ends came to 14 bases.

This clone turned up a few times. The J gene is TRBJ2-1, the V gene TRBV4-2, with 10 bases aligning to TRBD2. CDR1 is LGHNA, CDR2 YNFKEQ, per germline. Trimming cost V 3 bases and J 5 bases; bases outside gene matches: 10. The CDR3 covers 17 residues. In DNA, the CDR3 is TGTGCCAGCAGCCAGAACAGCGGGGGGGCCAACGACAATGAGCAGTTCTTC. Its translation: CASSQNSGGANDNEQFF.

The CDR3 DNA reads TGTGCCAGCAGCTCCTGGACTAGCGGGAGCACAGATACGCAGTATTTT. Translation gives CASSSWTSGSTDTQYF. V is TRBV7-9 and J is TRBJ2-3, with 11 bases identical to TRBD2. The length of the CDR3 is 16 residues. CDR1 and CDR2 from the germline V gene are SEHNR and FQNEAQ (reference sequence). V gave up 4 bases and J gave up 0 bases; unmatched junction bases: 3.

The CDR3 DNA follows: TGTGCCAGCAGCAGGACAGGGGTCGGGTCTAATGAAAAACTGTTTTTT. This gives the protein CASSRTGVGSNEKLFF. The chain uses TRBV28 and TRBJ1-4; 9 bases line up with TRBD1. Per germline, CDR1 MDHEN and CDR2 SYDVKM. The CDR3 has 16 amino acids. V lost 6 bases, J lost 3 bases, and 8 bases stayed unmatched.

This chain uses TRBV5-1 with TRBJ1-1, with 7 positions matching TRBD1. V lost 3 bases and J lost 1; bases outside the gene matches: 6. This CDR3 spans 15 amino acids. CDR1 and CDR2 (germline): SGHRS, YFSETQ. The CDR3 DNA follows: TGCGCCAGCAGCTCGCGCGACAGGGCGAACACTGAAGCTTTCTTT. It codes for CASSSRDRANTEAFF.

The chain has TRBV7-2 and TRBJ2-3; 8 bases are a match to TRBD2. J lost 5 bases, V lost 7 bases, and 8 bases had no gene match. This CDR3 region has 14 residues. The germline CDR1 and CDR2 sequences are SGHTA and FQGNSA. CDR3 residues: CASNPRGVGDTQYF. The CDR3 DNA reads TGTGCCAGCAACCCGCGGGGGGTCGGAGATACGCAGTATTTT.

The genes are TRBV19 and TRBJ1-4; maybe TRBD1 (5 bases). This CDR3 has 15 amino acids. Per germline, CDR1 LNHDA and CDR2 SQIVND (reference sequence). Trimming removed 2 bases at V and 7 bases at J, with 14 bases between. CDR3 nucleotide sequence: TGTGCCAGTAGTATAAGTCAGGGTAGAACTGAAAAACTGTTTTTT. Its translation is CASSISQGRTEKLFF.

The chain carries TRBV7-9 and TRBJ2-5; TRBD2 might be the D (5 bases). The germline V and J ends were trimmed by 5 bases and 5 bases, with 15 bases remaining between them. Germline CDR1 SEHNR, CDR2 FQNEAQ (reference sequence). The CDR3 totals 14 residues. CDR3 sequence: CASSPPGRGETQYF. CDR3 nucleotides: TGTGCCAGCAGCCCCCCGGGCCGCGGGGAGACCCAGTACTTC.